A single sample is the source of the 26 T cell receptor beta chains below, sequenced in a study of cytomegalovirus exposure and HLA in healthy donors listed by TCRdb under 2017. Library method: the immunoSEQ multiplex PCR assay. TCRdb took this table from immuneACCESS and kept in-frame rearrangements with V and J called. Such tables lack part of the clones; where checked against another copy, unresolved V genes explain under half of the gap, and the rest is unexplained. The sample records over 200,000 clones, about 86% of which are singletons. The top ten hold about 3% of the sample. Sequenced: PBMCs. The receptors come from a woman aged 18-35 years in good health and CMV-seronegative.

The chain's CDR3 is CASSQAGNQPQHF. CDR3 DNA: TGTGCCAGCAGCCAGGCAGGCAATCAGCCCCAGCATTTT. The genes are TRBV7-2 and TRBJ1-5; D call uncertain. The ends were cut back, 5 bases at V and 2 bases at J, with 7 bases in the middle. Germline CDR1 and CDR2: SGHTA and FQGNSA. CDR3 size: 13 residues.

The rearrangement uses TRBV28 and TRBJ1-1; TRBD1 is a possible D gene (6 bases). Trimming cost V 3 bases and J 4 bases, with 12 bases left between them. CDR3 length: 14 residues. Germline CDR1 MDHEN, CDR2 SYDVKM. Written as DNA, the CDR3 is TGTGCCAGCAGTTTTACAGGGAGCGGCACTGAAGCTTTCTTT. Translating gives CASSFTGSGTEAFF.

This chain connects TRBV10-3 to TRBJ2-2; 8 bases are a match to TRBD2. The trim removed 2 bases at V and 6 bases at J, leaving 20 bases unmatched. Per germline, CDR1 ENHRY and CDR2 SYGVKD. This CDR3 has 20 residues. CDR3 sequence (DNA): TGTGCCATCAGTGAGCGCCTCCCTCGGTCCAAGCGGGAGACCTCCGGGGAGCTGTTTTTT. It translates to CAISERLPRSKRETSGELFF.

The chain combines TRBV28 with TRBJ1-5, with D maybe TRBD1 (5 bases). CDR3 size: 12 residues. The V and J ends lost 8 bases and 2 bases respectively, with 7 bases between them. Germline V gives CDR1 MDHEN, CDR2 SYDVKM. CDR3 DNA sequence: TGTGCCAGCCGGGGGGGCAATCAGCCCCAGCATTTT. This translates into CASRGGNQPQHF.

The rearrangement links TRBV2 to TRBJ1-2; D not resolved. Germline V gene lookup returns CDR1 SNHLY and CDR2 FYNNEI. This CDR3 is 13 amino acids long. V lost 5 bases to trimming and J lost 0 bases, with 7 bases between them. CDR3 sequence: CASSSSTNYGYTF. CDR3 bases: TGTGCCAGCAGTTCTTCTACTAACTATGGCTACACCTTC.

The V gene is TRBV28, the J gene TRBJ1-5; unclear D gene. The germline V and J ends were trimmed by 6 bases and 4 bases, with 19 bases remaining between them. The CDR3 loop spans 16 amino acids. CDR1 and CDR2 from the germline V gene are MDHEN and SYDVKM. The CDR3 DNA is TGTGCCAGCAGCCCCTTAGATATAAGAGCTAATCAGCCCCAGCATTTT. It specifies CASSPLDIRANQPQHF.

The gene calls are TRBV5-5 and TRBJ2-7; D gene unclear. This CDR3 region has 15 residues. V was trimmed by 0 bases and J by 2 bases, leaving 12 bases between them. Germline CDR1 is SGHKS and CDR2 is YYEKEE (reference sequence). The CDR3 DNA reads TGTGCCAGCAGCTTGGCCGGCAGGCAAACCTACGAGCAGTACTTC. Amino acid sequence: CASSLAGRQTYEQYF.

This sequence joins TRBV10-3 and TRBJ2-2; TRBD2 aligns across 8 bases. The germline gives CDR1 ENHRY, CDR2 SYGVKD. V was clipped by 10 bases and J by 8 bases; unmatched bases: 9. The CDR3 spans 13 residues. The CDR3 nucleotides read TGTGCCACCCGGGGGGGATTTGTAGGGGAGCTGTTTTTT. Translating gives CATRGGFVGELFF.

The rearrangement links TRBV7-2 to TRBJ2-3; D perhaps matches TRBD2 (6 bases). This CDR3 spans 16 amino acids. Trimming stripped 5 bases from V and 5 bases from J, with 20 bases between. CDR1 SGHTA and CDR2 FQGNSA come from the germline V gene. CDR3 DNA: TGTGCCAGCAGCATCAACCCTACGGGAGCGGGAGATACGCAGTATTTT. Translation gives CASSINPTGAGDTQYF.

CDR3 DNA: TGCGCCAGCAGCCAAGGAGAACTCCACTCCTACAATGAGCAGTTCTTC. Translated: CASSQGELHSYNEQFF. The chain uses TRBV4-3 and TRBJ2-1; D gene uncertain. The CDR3 length is 16 residues. Trimming stripped 1 base from V and 0 bases from J, with 10 bases between. The germline gives CDR1 LGHNA, CDR2 YSLEER.

J is TRBJ2-5 and V is TRBV19; D call uncertain. The CDR3 is made up of 13 amino acids. CDR1 is LNHDA, CDR2 SQIVND, per germline (reference sequence). Trimming pared 1 base from V and 5 bases from J, leaving 8 bases between. CDR3 residues: CASSIGSLETQYF. The CDR3 DNA reads TGTGCCAGTAGTATAGGTAGTCTCGAGACCCAGTACTTC.

V gene TRBV4-1 combines with J gene TRBJ2-1; TRBD2 might be the D (6 bases). Germline lookup yields CDR1 MGHRA and CDR2 YSYEKL. The CDR3 covers 15 residues. V lost 1 base to trimming and J lost 7 bases, with 14 bases between them. CDR3 sequence (DNA): TGCGCCAGCAGCCAAGGTTTGGCGGGGTGGAATGAGCAGTTCTTC. Translated, it gives CASSQGLAGWNEQFF.

The rearrangement links TRBV5-1 to TRBJ1-1, with TRBD1 as a possible D gene (6 bases). This CDR3 has 17 amino acids. The germline gives CDR1 SGHRS, CDR2 YFSETQ. Trimming stripped 3 bases from V and 2 bases from J, with 20 bases between. CDR3 bases: TGCGCCAGCAGCTCGACAGGTACGGTAGTGGCAAACACTGAAGCTTTCTTT. It specifies CASSSTGTVVANTEAFF.

The chain joins TRBV28 to TRBJ1-1; D is unresolved. The germline V gene encodes CDR1 MDHEN and CDR2 SYDVKM. The CDR3 is 12 amino acids. Trimming took off 8 bases at V and 4 bases at J, with 11 bases between the two ends. This CDR3 reads CASPMPLTEAFF. The CDR3 DNA reads TGTGCCAGCCCTATGCCGCTCACTGAAGCTTTCTTT.

The chain uses TRBV11-3 and TRBJ2-2; tentatively, D is TRBD2 (6 bases). V dropped 3 bases and J dropped 3 bases, with 11 bases sitting between them. Per the germline V gene, CDR1 is SGHNT and CDR2 is YENEEA. The CDR3 length is 15 residues. As DNA, the CDR3 is TGTGCCAGCAGCTTCGGGGGAGGCGACACCGGGGAGCTGTTTTTT. Protein sequence: CASSFGGGDTGELFF.

The rearrangement uses TRBV5-1 and TRBJ2-6, with TRBD1 identical over 7 bases. V lost 3 bases and J lost 0; bases outside the gene matches: 15. The germline V gene has CDR1 SGHRS and CDR2 YFSETQ. The CDR3 spans 20 residues. The CDR3: CASSSPVGRGYNSGANVLTF. In nucleotides, the CDR3 is TGCGCCAGCAGCTCTCCGGTGGGCAGGGGGTATAACTCTGGGGCCAACGTCCTGACTTTC.

This clone was seen a single time. The V gene is TRBV30, the J gene TRBJ1-3; possible D gene TRBD1, 6 bases. Per the germline V gene, CDR1 is GTSNPN and CDR2 is SVGIG (reference sequence). The CDR3 is 12 amino acids. The ends were cut back, 3 bases at V and 4 bases at J, with 7 bases in the middle. As DNA, the CDR3 is TGTGCCTGGAGCGACAGGGGAAACACCATATATTTT. Protein product: CAWSDRGNTIYF.

The J gene is TRBJ1-1, the V gene TRBV11-3, with TRBD1 matching over 10 bases. V trimming: 5 bases; J trimming: 4 bases; junction bases outside the gene matches: 1. CDR3 size: 13 residues. The germline CDR1 and CDR2 sequences are SGHNT and YENEEA. This CDR3 reads CASSRDRGTEAFF. The CDR3 DNA reads as TGTGCCAGCAGCCGGGACAGGGGCACTGAAGCTTTCTTT.

The V and J genes are TRBV20-1 and TRBJ2-3; D might be TRBD1 (7 bases). This CDR3 region has 11 residues. Germline V gene sequence: CDR1 DFQATT, CDR2 SNEGSKA (reference sequence). DNA of the CDR3: TGCGGAGGGGGCGGAGCAGATACGCAGTATTTT. Protein sequence: CGGGGADTQYF.

The rearrangement links TRBV7-9 to TRBJ2-1; 9 nucleotides match TRBD2. Germline assignment: CDR1 SEHNR and CDR2 FQNEAQ (reference sequence). V lost 4 bases, J lost 9 bases, and 13 bases stayed unmatched. This CDR3 spans 16 amino acids. Here the CDR3 reads CASSWDSGLALIEQFF. The CDR3 DNA sequence: TGTGCCAGCAGCTGGGATTCGGGACTAGCCCTAATTGAGCAGTTCTTC.

V usage is TRBV2 and J usage is TRBJ1-2, with TRBD1 matching 7 bases. V lost 5 bases and J lost 7; bases outside the gene matches: 10. Germline CDR1 is SNHLY and CDR2 is FYNNEI. The CDR3 runs to 14 residues. Written as DNA, the CDR3 is TGTGCCAGCAGTACGACAGGGTCCCGTAGTGGCTACACCTTC. Translating it yields CASSTTGSRSGYTF.

This chain links TRBV6-5 with TRBJ1-2; weak D call: TRBD1 (5 bases). CDR3 length: 9 residues. Trimming shortened V by 11 bases and J by 5 bases, and 6 bases separated the two germline ends. Germline-derived CDR1 and CDR2 are MNHEY and SVGAGI. Here the CDR3 DNA reads TGTGCCGGGGGGTATGGCTACACCTTC. Amino acid sequence: CAGGYGYTF.

This clone showed up just a few times. The chain recombines TRBV4-1 with TRBJ2-7; 8 bases match TRBD2. This CDR3 has 15 residues. V lost 1 base, J lost 0 bases, and 2 bases stayed unmatched. Germline V gene sequence: CDR1 MGHRA, CDR2 YSYEKL. CDR3 residues: CASSQGREGSYEQYF. The CDR3 DNA reads TGCGCCAGCAGCCAAGGTCGGGAGGGCTCCTACGAGCAGTACTTC.

This chain links TRBV6-1 with TRBJ2-7, with 10 bases fitting TRBD2. The CDR3 extends over 15 amino acids. Germline V gene data show CDR1 as MNHNS and CDR2 as SASEGT. V shed 6 bases and J 0 bases; nucleotides not matched to a gene: 5. This chain's CDR3 is CASRWTSGSSYEQYF. The CDR3 nucleotides are TGTGCCAGCAGATGGACTAGCGGAAGCTCCTACGAGCAGTACTTC.

In DNA form, the CDR3 reads TGTGCCAGCAGCCAGCGCGTCAGGTCCTACAATGAGCAGTTCTTC. Translated: CASSQRVRSYNEQFF. V is TRBV4-2 and J is TRBJ2-1; D is undetermined. In germline, CDR1 is LGHNA, CDR2 YNFKEQ. V shed 3 bases and J shed 1 base, with 10 bases lying between them. The CDR3 has 15 amino acids.

This sequence joins TRBV5-1 and TRBJ2-5; possibly TRBD1 for D (6 bases). The germline V and J ends were trimmed by 6 bases and 2 bases, with 11 bases remaining between them. CDR1 is SGHRS and CDR2 is YFSETQ in the germline V gene. The length of the CDR3 is 13 residues. CDR3: CASTGDKQETQYF. In DNA form, the CDR3 reads TGCGCCAGCACCGGGGACAAGCAAGAGACCCAGTACTTC.